The present entry profiles one T cell receptor beta chain with its context. The sample comes from a study of Graves' ophthalmopathy and Graves' hyperthyroidism. Whole-study context: Before any treatment was given, at initial diagnosis, peripheral blood was collected.

Ophthalmopathy-affected donors exhibited moderate-to-severe activity, CAS ≥3, NOSPECS ≥4, and duration under 3 months. Other autoimmune diseases, uncontrolled infections, pregnancy and lactation each led to patient exclusion. Germline lookup yields CDR1 MNHEY and CDR2 SMNVEV (reference sequence). J lost 8 bases, V lost 6 bases, and 13 bases had no gene match. CDR3 size: 15 residues. Amplifying from RNA transcripts, the study obtained TCR beta CDR3 regions. An initial RT-PCR round employing HTBI primers preceded a second-round multiplex PCR. TCRdb passed the multiplex PCR reads through MiXCR, listing each CDR3 protein once. The sample shows over 450,000 distinct CDR3 sequences, approximately 15% of them seen only once.

The sequence came from a young woman with Graves' ophthalmopathy. The sequenced material came from blood. The rearrangement joins TRBV27 to TRBJ2-4; 7 nucleotides line up with TRBD2. The CDR3 DNA sequence: TGTGCCAGCAGCCCGACAGCCAGCGGGGATGACATTCAGTACTTC. Protein sequence: CASSPTASGDDIQYF.